The T cell receptor beta chain under discussion was sequenced for a study of blood T cell repertoires in COVID-19. Original analysis: From reference gene primer amplification, estimates of nucleated cell counts were derived. TCRdb's copy holds only in-frame clones and misses some; the assay was immunoSEQ multiplex PCR. V, J and clone size reflect that table, while D and trimming were determined from the DNA. Of about 180,000 clones listed, over 80% are singletons. The Seattle site enrolled patients during active infection and followed them longitudinally. Unmatched junction bases numbered 8, after V lost 3 bases and J lost 7 bases. Germline values: CDR1 KGHSH, CDR2 LQKENI. The CDR3 spans 15 residues. This clone showed up just once.

The source of this sequence is a woman in her 70s with COVID-19, enrolled during active disease. The J gene is TRBJ2-4, the V gene TRBV18; 8 nucleotides line up with TRBD2. Source material: peripheral blood. Written as DNA, the CDR3 is TGTGCCAGCTCACCGGGACCGGGACTAGTCAACATTCAGTACTTC. It translates to CASSPGPGLVNIQYF.